The text below deals with one TCR beta chain. What it binds is not known. A J-beta primer mix and a sample-barcoded 5' primer were used in a second PCR of about 6 to 12 cycles. Each cDNA molecule carried a tag from a template-switch adaptor that contained 12 random nucleotides. TCRdb analysed the 5' RACE reads with MiXCR anew, one entry per CDR3 protein. The profile shows about 500,000 distinct CDR3 sequences, 24% of them singletons. The record originates from a study of blood T cells in healthy people across ages. Findings and caveats of the study: Across samples, TCR beta diversity tracked strongly with naive T cell percentage.

Germline loops: CDR1 SGHAT, CDR2 FQNNGV. Trimming took off 5 bases at V and 3 bases at J, with 18 bases between the two ends. This CDR3 is built from 16 residues. These records were also assigned to another study, of T cells of mothers and their children. Turning to that study: All donors were healthy and Caucasian; they were a few mothers and their six children.

This chain links TRBV11-2 with TRBJ2-3; no definite D call. The sample comprised blood. This TCR came from a boy younger than 18 in good health. The CDR3 coding sequence is TGTGCCAGCAGCGCAGCCCAAAGAAGCCCAACAGATACGCAGTATTTT. Translation gives CASSAAQRSPTDTQYF. The variable domain in full, completed from reference TRBV11-2 and TRBJ2-3, reads EAGVAQSPRYKIIEKRQSVAFWCNPISGHATLYWYQQILGQGPKLLIQFQNNGVVDDSQLPKDRFSAERLKGVDSTLKIQPAKLEDSAVYLCASSAAQRSPTDTQYFGPGTRLTVL.